This T cell receptor (beta chain) was captured by sequencing in a study of T cell responses to AZD1222 COVID-19 vaccine. Broader study findings: At baseline, seropositivity was found in only a handful of AZD1222 recipients.

With regard to this clone: The antigen is not known.

The repertoire was sequenced with immunoSEQ multiplex PCR; TCRdb's copy has only in-frame clones and lacks some. The sample records approximately 170,000 clones, around nine tenths being singletons. Germline CDR1 and CDR2: PRHDT and FYEKMQ (reference sequence). V dropped 5 bases and J dropped 1; count of bases not matched to a gene: 5. The CDR3 has 14 amino acids. The chain couples TRBV13 to TRBJ2-7; 7 bases map to TRBD1. This sample comprised peripheral blood, obtained on day 0 of AZD1222 vaccination. The source of this sequence is an adult in good health. The CDR3 DNA reads as TGTGCCAGCAGCCCGGGACAGAGTTCCTACGAGCAGTACTTC. It encodes CASSPGQSSYEQYF.